This TCR beta chain was observed in a study of T cell responses to AZD1222 COVID-19 vaccine. Study results and limitations: Without day 14 samples, only post-peak T cell repertoires were studied.

Only in-frame clones appear in the TCRdb table, and some are missing; sequencing was by immunoSEQ multiplex PCR. The repertoire has roughly 180,000 clones, roughly nine tenths of them found once; the top ten carry nearly 3.5%. CDR1 is KGHSH and CDR2 is LQKENI in the germline V gene. The CDR3 runs 15 residues. Deletions cut 3 bases from V and 8 bases from J, with 19 bases between. Concerning this clone itself: What it binds is unknown.

This clonotype was obtained from an adult who received the AZD1222 COVID-19 vaccine. This sequence joins TRBV18 and TRBJ1-2; D is uncertain. The specimen was peripheral blood, collected 28 days after the second AZD1222 dose. The CDR3 protein is CASSPTGETSMGYTF. The DNA for the CDR3 is TGTGCCAGCTCACCCACCGGGGAGACTTCAATGGGCTACACCTTC.